The source of this T cell receptor (beta chain) is a study of blood T cell repertoires in COVID-19. A few counts support this clone. Data came from immunoSEQ multiplex PCR; TCRdb stores just in-frame clones and leaves some out. The table lists some 160,000 clones, approximately 83% of them singletons, with 1.5% to 1.7% in the top ten. CDR3 size: 14 residues. V shed 3 bases, J shed 0 bases, and the junction held 2 bases outside the gene matches. Germline CDR1 reads SGHRS; CDR2 reads YFSETQ. The TCR comes from a human donor in a cohort sampled during active COVID-19. This chain connects TRBV5-1 to TRBJ1-1, with TRBD1 matching over 7 bases. The specimen sequenced was peripheral blood. CDR3 loop: CASSWDSLNTEAFF. DNA for the CDR3: TGCGCCAGCAGCTGGGACAGTCTGAACACTGAAGCTTTCTTT.